The T cell receptor beta chain described here comes from a study of blood T cell repertoires in COVID-19. Study summary: Acute-phase and convalescent COVID-19 samples originated in the United States, Italy and Spain. The analysed material was cDNA or gDNA that came from T cells, B-cell-depleted T cells, or PBMCs.

Trimming took off 4 bases at V and 0 bases at J, with 13 bases between the two ends. Germline CDR1 is SNHLY and CDR2 is FYNNEI. This CDR3 has 15 residues. Source study methods: Scientists estimated how many nucleated cells there were by amplifying reference gene primers. The assay was immunoSEQ multiplex PCR, and TCRdb's table has in-frame clones only and misses some. V, J and clone size were drawn from that table, and D and trimming were deduced from the DNA. The sample consists of roughly 55,000 clones, over 75% of them appearing once. Sequencing was performed on peripheral blood. The origin of this receptor is a human donor in a cohort sampled during active COVID-19. The genes are TRBV2 and TRBJ2-7, with TRBD1 as a possible D gene (6 bases). CDR3 coding DNA: TGTGCCAGCAGTGCAGGGGAATCCCGCTCCTACGAGCAGTACTTC. Translated: CASSAGESRSYEQYF. Looking up the rest from reference TRBV2 and TRBJ2-7 gives the full variable domain: EPEVTQTPSHQVTQMGQEVILRCVPISNHLYFYWYRQILGQKVEFLVSFYNNEISEKSEIFDDQFSVERPDGSNFTLKIRSTKLEDSAMYFCASSAGESRSYEQYFGPGTRLTVT.